This T cell receptor (beta chain) was identified during a study of T-cell memory formation after mild COVID-19. Study outcomes and limitations: In pre-infection memory, a portion of responding clones appeared, which suggested that cross-reactive memory joined.

TCRdb used MiXCR to reprocess the 5' RACE reads, holding one entry per CDR3 protein. The sample includes fewer than 250,000 distinct CDR3 sequences, 10% seen only once; the top ten take just over 3%. The CDR3 covers 14 residues. In germline, CDR1 is MNHEY, CDR2 SVGAGI. V lost 5 bases, J lost 4 bases, and 11 bases lay in between. This clonotype was recorded at least ten times. Its target is not known. Sequenced: PBMCs or a T cell subset sorted from them (not recorded which). V usage is TRBV6-5 and J usage is TRBJ1-4; D unresolved. This sequence originates from a man between 18 and 29 years old who had mild COVID-19 (a few samples of this study predate the infection). Cell type and time point are not known. This CDR3 is CASSSHTVNEKLFF. In DNA, the CDR3 is TGTGCCAGCAGTAGCCATACAGTTAATGAAAAACTGTTTTTT.